This record covers a single T cell receptor (beta chain). This sample is part of a study of lymphopenia after photon versus proton radiotherapy. The table came from immunoSEQ multiplex PCR; TCRdb's copy has only in-frame clones and leaves some out. The sample lists approximately 170,000 clones; roughly nine tenths were seen once. The CDR3 has 14 residues. The V gene's germline CDR1 is LNHNV and CDR2 YYDKDF (reference sequence). V shed 5 bases and J shed 6 bases, with 16 bases lying between them. The genes are TRBV15 and TRBJ1-2, with D unresolved. The material sequenced was peripheral blood, taken from a patient treated with photon-based radiotherapy. The sequence was collected from a man aged 50 to 59 with gastric cancer. CDR3 protein: CATSLLSGIDGYTF. The CDR3 DNA sequence: TGTGCCACCAGCCTGCTTTCCGGGATCGATGGCTACACCTTC.